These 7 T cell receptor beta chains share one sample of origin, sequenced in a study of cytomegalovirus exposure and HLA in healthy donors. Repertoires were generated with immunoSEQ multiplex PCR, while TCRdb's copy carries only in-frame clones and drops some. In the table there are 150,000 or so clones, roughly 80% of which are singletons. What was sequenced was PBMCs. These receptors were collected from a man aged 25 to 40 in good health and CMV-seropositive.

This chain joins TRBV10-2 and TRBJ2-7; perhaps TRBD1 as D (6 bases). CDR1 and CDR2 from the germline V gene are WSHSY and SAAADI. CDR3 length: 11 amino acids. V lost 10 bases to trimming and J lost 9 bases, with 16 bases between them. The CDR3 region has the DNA TGCGCCATTAGGACAGACTCGACGCAGTACTTC. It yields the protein CAIRTDSTQYF.

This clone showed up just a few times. CDR3 amino acids: CASSLGQRTDTQYF. In DNA form, the CDR3 reads TGCGCCAGCAGCTTGGGACAGCGCACAGATACGCAGTATTTT. V and J are TRBV5-1 and TRBJ2-3; D possibly corresponds to TRBD1 (5 bases). This CDR3 contains 14 residues. Germline V gene data show CDR1 as SGHRS and CDR2 as YFSETQ. V shed 0 bases and J shed 1 base, with 6 bases lying between them.

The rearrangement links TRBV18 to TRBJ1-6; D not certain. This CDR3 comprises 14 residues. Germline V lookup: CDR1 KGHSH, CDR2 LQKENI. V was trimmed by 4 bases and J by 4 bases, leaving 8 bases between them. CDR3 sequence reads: CASSQQSYNSPLHF. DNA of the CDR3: TGTGCCAGCTCACAACAGAGTTATAATTCACCCCTCCACTTT.

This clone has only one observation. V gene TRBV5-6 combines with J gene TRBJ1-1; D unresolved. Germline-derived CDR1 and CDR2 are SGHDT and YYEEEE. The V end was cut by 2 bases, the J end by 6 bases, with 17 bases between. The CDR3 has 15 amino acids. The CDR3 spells CASSLLRGARAEAFF. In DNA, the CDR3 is TGTGCCAGCAGCTTACTCCGGGGTGCTAGGGCTGAAGCTTTCTTT.

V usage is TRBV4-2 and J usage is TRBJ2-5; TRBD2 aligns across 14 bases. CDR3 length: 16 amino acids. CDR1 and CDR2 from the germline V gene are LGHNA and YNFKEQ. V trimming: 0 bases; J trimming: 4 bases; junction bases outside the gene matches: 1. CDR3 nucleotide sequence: TGTGCCAGCAGCCAAGATGGGACTAGCGGGGGAGAGACCCAGTACTTC. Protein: CASSQDGTSGGETQYF.

The CDR3 region is CASSSTGGNYEQYF. For the CDR3, the DNA is TGTGCCAGCAGCTCCACAGGGGGTAACTACGAGCAGTACTTC. The rearrangement joins TRBV11-2 to TRBJ2-7; 8 bases agree with TRBD1. The V gene's germline CDR1 is SGHAT and CDR2 FQNNGV. The CDR3 contains 14 residues. With 4 bases clipped from V and 3 bases from J, the junction kept 5 bases outside the gene matches.

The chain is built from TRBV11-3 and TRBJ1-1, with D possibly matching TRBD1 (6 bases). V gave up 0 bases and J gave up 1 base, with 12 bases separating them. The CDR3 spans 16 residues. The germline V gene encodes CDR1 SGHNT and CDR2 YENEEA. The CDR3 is CASSLDLRQENTEAFF. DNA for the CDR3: TGTGCCAGCAGCTTAGATCTCCGACAGGAGAACACTGAAGCTTTCTTT.